These 32 T cell receptor beta chains originate from one sample sequenced in a study of blood T cells in healthy people across ages. It was with a sample-barcoded 5' primer and a J-beta primer mix that a second PCR of roughly 7 to 12 cycles was run. TCRdb re-called the 5' RACE reads with MiXCR, one entry per CDR3 protein. The table has some 640,000 distinct CDR3 sequences, 25% to 35% seen once. Sequencing was carried out using blood. The receptors originated from a woman over 75 in good health.

This clonotype was recorded many times. This chain joins TRBV7-9 and TRBJ1-5, with a weak D call TRBD1 (5 bases). The CDR3 runs to 16 residues. The germline V gene has CDR1 SEHNR and CDR2 FQNEAQ (reference sequence). V lost 5 bases and J 9 bases, leaving 23 bases between the germline ends. CDR3 nucleotide sequence: TGTGCCAGCAGCCCCCGGGGGGGTAGCAATCCTTTGCCCCAGCATTTT. Its translation: CASSPRGGSNPLPQHF.

About this clonotype itself: A much more abundant neighbour one base away suggests this may be a read error. The V call is TRBV20-1, the J call TRBJ2-1; 10 nucleotides line up with TRBD1. The DNA end lines up better with TRBJ2-7; the J call may be wrong. The CDR3 is 14 amino acids. CDR1 and CDR2 (germline): DFQATT, SNEGSKA (reference sequence). The CDR3 sequence is CSANDRGPNNEQYF. CDR3 sequence (DNA): TGCAGTGCTAACGACAGGGGGCCGAACAATGAGCAGTACTTC.

This clonotype has just a few counts. The chain couples TRBV30 to TRBJ2-3, with TRBD2 matching 9 bases. Germline V gene lookup returns CDR1 GTSNPN and CDR2 SVGIG (reference sequence). The ends lost 5 bases at V and 0 bases at J; junction bases unmatched: 0. The CDR3 runs to 13 residues. CDR3 DNA sequence: TGTGCCTGGGCGGGGGGGAGCACAGATACGCAGTATTTT. Translation gives CAWAGGSTDTQYF.

This clonotype has more than one count but fewer than ten. V gene TRBV3-1 combines with J gene TRBJ1-5; the match to TRBD1 covers 9 bases. CDR3 length equals 16 residues. V trimming: 3 bases; J trimming: 3 bases; junction bases outside the gene matches: 6. Germline-derived CDR1 and CDR2 are LGHDT and YNNKEL (reference sequence). This chain's CDR3 is CASSQKGQGYNQPQHF. The CDR3 bases are TGTGCCAGCAGCCAGAAGGGACAGGGCTACAATCAGCCCCAGCATTTT. The complete variable domain, with remaining parts taken from reference TRBV3-1 and TRBJ1-5, reads DTAVSQTPKYLVTQMGNDKSIKCEQNLGHDTMYWYKQDSKKFLKIMFSYNNKELIINETVPNRFSPKSPDKAHLNLHINSLELGDSAVYFCASSQKGQGYNQPQHFGDGTRLSIL.

The V gene is TRBV7-2, the J gene TRBJ2-5, with 9 bases aligning to TRBD1. The V gene's germline CDR1 is SGHTA and CDR2 FQGNSA. The V gene end was trimmed by 5 bases and the J gene end by 11 bases; junction bases not matched to a gene: 15. CDR3 length: 15 amino acids. The CDR3 region has the DNA TGTGCCAGCAGCCGCTCCGGACAGGGGTCCAATGAGCAGTACTTC. Protein sequence: CASSRSGQGSNEQYF.

This clonotype was counted at least ten times. The chain employs TRBV10-3 and TRBJ2-1; D is uncertain. Deletions cut 10 bases from V and 5 bases from J, with 18 bases between. The germline gives CDR1 ENHRY, CDR2 SYGVKD. The CDR3 runs 14 residues. The CDR3 spells CATLSRTKNNEQFF. The CDR3 bases are TGTGCCACCCTAAGTCGGACCAAAAACAATGAGCAGTTCTTC.

The sample holds many counts of this clonotype. The V gene is TRBV20-1, the J gene TRBJ1-2, with 9 positions matching TRBD1. CDR3 length: 14 residues. Germline CDR1 reads DFQATT; CDR2 reads SNEGSKA (reference sequence). J lost 3 bases, V lost 3 bases, and 5 bases had no gene match. The CDR3 reads CSASPDRGYYGYTF. CDR3 in DNA: TGCAGTGCTAGCCCGGACAGGGGATACTATGGCTACACCTTC.

The chain employs TRBV5-1 and TRBJ1-1, with D maybe TRBD1 (6 bases). This CDR3 comprises 12 residues. Between the trimmed V and J ends, which lost 7 bases and 4 bases, there was a span of 11 bases. Germline CDR1 and CDR2: SGHRS and YFSETQ. The CDR3 reads CASGRGGTEAFF. CDR3 sequence (DNA): TGCGCCAGCGGCAGAGGGGGCACTGAAGCTTTCTTT.

Regarding this clonotype: A much bigger clone sits one base away, suggesting this may be a read error. The chain combines TRBV6-5 with TRBJ2-7, with 10 bases fitting TRBD1. The germline V gene encodes CDR1 MNHEY and CDR2 SVGAGI. The CDR3 has 15 amino acids. The V segment lost 6 bases and the J segment 7 bases; nucleotides outside the gene matches: 12. The CDR3, as DNA: TGTGCCAGCAGCAACCCCGGGACAGGGGCGGGTGAGCAGTACTTC. It translates to CASSNPGTGAGEQYF.

This clonotype was counted ten times or more. The chain is built from TRBV15 and TRBJ2-5; no firm D call. V shed 1 base and J shed 0 bases, with 6 bases lying between them. CDR3 length equals 14 residues. Per germline, CDR1 LNHNV and CDR2 YYDKDF (reference sequence). The CDR3 spells CATSRGRYQETQYF. The CDR3 nucleotides are TGTGCCACCAGCAGAGGACGGTACCAAGAGACCCAGTACTTC.

Ten or more counts support this clonotype. The genes are TRBV2 and TRBJ1-2; D not certain. Germline assignment: CDR1 SNHLY and CDR2 FYNNEI. Trimming took off 4 bases at V and 4 bases at J, with 10 bases between the two ends. The CDR3 sequence is 13 residues long. The CDR3 sequence: CASSAEGPYGYTF. Written as DNA, the CDR3 is TGTGCCAGCAGTGCCGAGGGCCCCTATGGCTACACCTTC.

This clonotype was detected only a few times. Given a much more abundant clone one base away, this may be a read error. This rearrangement joins TRBV29-1 to TRBJ1-4; D is uncertain. The CDR3 is 15 amino acids. Looked up from germline, CDR1 is SQVTM and CDR2 is ANQGSEA. As DNA, the CDR3 is TGCAGCGTTGGCCAGAGCAACGGGCTAAATGAAAAACGGTTTTTT. This codes for CSVGQSNGLNEKRFF.

Concerning this clonotype: A much larger clone differs from this one at a single base, so this may be a read error. V is TRBV27 and J is TRBJ1-2; the D is unclear. The CDR3 is made up of 14 amino acids. Germline V gene data show CDR1 as MNHEY and CDR2 as SMNVEV (reference sequence). V was clipped by 5 bases and J by 4 bases, with 14 bases between them. CDR3 sequence: CASSINRGSYGYTF. Written as DNA, the CDR3 is TGTGCCAGCAGTATCAACCGAGGGAGCTATGGCTACACCTTC.

This clonotype was seen repeatedly, ten times or more. The rearrangement uses TRBV30 and TRBJ2-3; D remains unclear. CDR1 is GTSNPN and CDR2 is SVGIG in the germline V gene (reference sequence). The germline V and J ends were trimmed by 0 bases and 3 bases, with 13 bases remaining between them. The CDR3 is 15 residues long. CDR3 protein: CAWSVQMGMTDTQYF. The CDR3 coding sequence is TGTGCCTGGAGTGTACAAATGGGGATGACAGATACGCAGTATTTT.

Note on this clonotype: Given a much more abundant clone one base away, this may be a read error. The V gene is TRBV7-9, the J gene TRBJ2-1, with a weak D call TRBD1 (6 bases). Germline loops: CDR1 SEHNR, CDR2 FQNEAQ (reference sequence). The CDR3 length is 12 residues. Written as DNA, the CDR3 is TGTGCCCGCAGCCCCCACAGGGAGGAGCAGTTCTTC. Translation gives CARSPHREEQFF. Using reference TRBV7-9 and TRBJ2-1 for the parts outside the CDR3, the full variable domain is DTGVSQNPRHKITKRGQNVTFRCDPISEHNRLYWYRQTLGQGPEFLTYFQNEAQLEKSRLLSDRFSAERPKGSFSTLEIQRTEQGDSAMYLCARSPHREEQFFGPGTRLTVL.

The CDR3 sequence is CASRLVPADTQYF. CDR3 DNA: TGTGCCAGCAGACTAGTGCCCGCAGATACGCAGTATTTT. V usage is TRBV12-3 or TRBV12-4 and J usage is TRBJ2-3; D perhaps matches TRBD2 (5 bases). This CDR3 is 13 amino acids long. Trimming cost V 6 bases and J 4 bases, with 11 bases left between them.

Concerning this clonotype itself: This may be a read error, as it is one base from a much larger clone. The chain is built from TRBV6-5 and TRBJ2-5; TRBD1 might be the D (6 bases). V was pared by 6 bases and J by 5 bases, with 16 bases between. CDR1 and CDR2 (germline): MNHEY, SVGAGI. The CDR3 has 14 residues. The CDR3 sequence is CASSPGHPEETQYF. Written as DNA, the CDR3 is TGTGCCAGCAGCCCGGGACACCCGGAGGAGACCCAGTACTTC.

This clonotype was detected only a few times. This chain connects TRBV6-1 to TRBJ1-5, with D unresolved. The V and J ends lost 10 bases and 4 bases respectively, with 23 bases between them. Germline V gene lookup returns CDR1 MNHNS and CDR2 SASEGT. The CDR3 totals 16 residues. CDR3 region: CATTNEAANRNQPQHF. The CDR3 DNA follows: TGTGCCACCACTAATGAGGCAGCCAACCGGAATCAGCCCCAGCATTTT.

This clonotype was seen only once. V usage is TRBV21-1 and J usage is TRBJ1-4; the D call in the table, TRBD1, was not verified against the DNA. TRBV21-1 is a known pseudogene. The CDR3 contains 15 residues. The CDR3 spells CVSSCHRGNNEKLFF. CDR3 coding DNA: TGTGTCAGCAGCTGTCACAGAGGGAATAATGAAAAACTGTTTTTT.

This clonotype showed up just a few times. The chain employs TRBV28 and TRBJ1-5; D is possibly TRBD1 (6 bases). Germline values: CDR1 MDHEN, CDR2 SYDVKM. V lost 5 bases to trimming and J lost 1 base, with 15 bases between them. The CDR3 has 16 residues. The CDR3 sequence is CASSPQGRGSNQPQHF. DNA for the CDR3: TGTGCCAGCAGTCCCCAGGGAAGGGGGAGCAATCAGCCCCAGCATTTT.

This clonotype was counted at least ten times. The chain carries TRBV6-6 and TRBJ2-7; D is ambiguous. Trimming cost V 2 bases and J 2 bases, with 13 bases left between them. This CDR3 contains 15 residues. The V gene's germline CDR1 is MNHNY and CDR2 SVGAGI (reference sequence). CDR3 amino acids: CASSYGRSQTYEQYF. As DNA, the CDR3 is TGTGCCAGCAGTTACGGCAGATCTCAGACCTACGAGCAGTACTTC.

There are many counts of this clonotype. J is TRBJ1-5 and V is TRBV7-2; 8 nucleotides match TRBD1. The CDR3 length is 17 residues. V shed 4 bases, J shed 5 bases, and the junction held 13 bases outside the gene matches. Germline loops: CDR1 SGHTA, CDR2 FQGNSA. In nucleotides, the CDR3 is TGTGCCAGCAGCTCCCCGACGCGTACAGGGGGGGATCAGCCCCAGCATTTT. This encodes CASSSPTRTGGDQPQHF.

CDR3 in amino acids: CASRIPTDSTPSSYNEQYF. CDR3 bases: TGTGCCAGCAGGATTCCCACGGACTCCACCCCGAGCTCCTACAATGAGCAGTACTTC. J is TRBJ2-1 and V is TRBV6-1; tentatively, D is TRBD2 (5 bases). The closer fit of TRBJ2-7 to the DNA end suggests the J call may be wrong. The CDR3 spans 19 residues. The germline V gene encodes CDR1 MNHNS and CDR2 SASEGT.

This clonotype was detected many times. The chain combines TRBV4-2 with TRBJ2-7, with D tentatively TRBD1 (6 bases). The CDR3 length is 16 residues. Per germline, CDR1 LGHNA and CDR2 YNFKEQ. Between the trimmed V and J ends, which lost 0 bases and 2 bases, there was a span of 14 bases. CDR3 DNA sequence: TGTGCCAGCAGCCAAGATCTTAGGGGGAGCGCCTACGAGCAGTACTTC. Translation gives CASSQDLRGSAYEQYF.

With respect to this clonotype: This may be a read error: a much more frequent sequence differs by one nucleotide. This chain joins TRBV5-1 and TRBJ2-5, with D tentatively TRBD1 (6 bases). The end of the DNA is better explained by TRBJ2-1, so the J call may be wrong. This CDR3 has 14 amino acids. The germline CDR1 and CDR2 sequences are SGHRS and YFSETQ. CDR3 residues: CASSEGEWGETQFF. For the CDR3, the DNA is TGCGCCAGCAGCGAGGGGGAATGGGGAGAGACCCAGTTCTTC.

This clonotype has a count of ten or more. The rearrangement joins TRBV10-3 to TRBJ2-7; D remains ambiguous. Trimming pared 2 bases from V and 6 bases from J, leaving 8 bases between. CDR3 length: 12 residues. Looked up from germline, CDR1 is ENHRY and CDR2 is SYGVKD. The CDR3 bases are TGTGCCATCAGTGAGCAGGTCACCGAGCAGTACTTC. Protein product: CAISEQVTEQYF.

Note on this clonotype: Mismatch with germline at one junction end may stem from a read error. The chain uses TRBV18 and TRBJ1-5; possible D gene TRBD1, 5 bases. The germline gives CDR1 KGHSH, CDR2 LQKENI. The CDR3 is 14 residues long. The CDR3 sequence is CASSPDSSKQPQHF. For the CDR3, the DNA is TGTGCCAGCTCACCCGACAGTAGCAAGCAGCCCCAGCATTTT.

Notes on this clonotype: This may arise from a read error, as a much more abundant clone is one base away. The conserved phenylalanine or tryptophan normally closing the CDR3 is absent here, so this likely arose from a read error. This chain joins TRBV29-1 and TRBJ2-3; 10 bases line up with TRBD2. V was pared by 0 bases and J by 4 bases, with 4 bases of the junction left unmatched. The CDR3 is 15 residues long. Germline V lookup: CDR1 SQVTM, CDR2 ANQGSEA. Written as DNA, the CDR3 is TGCAGCGTTGAAGATCCCCTAGCGGGGGCAGATACGCAGTATTTG. This codes for CSVEDPLAGADTQYL.

The rearrangement uses TRBV20-1 and TRBJ2-7; TRBD1 is a possible D gene (7 bases). The CDR3 contains 14 residues. CDR1 and CDR2 from the germline V gene are DFQATT and SNEGSKA (reference sequence). The V end was cut by 3 bases, the J end by 3 bases, with 15 bases between. The CDR3 DNA reads TGCAGTGCTAGCCCGGCAGGGGGGAACTACGAGCAGTACTTC. Translating gives CSASPAGGNYEQYF.

The chain carries TRBV6-5 and TRBJ2-1; 11 bases map to TRBD2. Losses at the gene ends were 2 bases for V and 7 bases for J; bases not matched to a gene: 19. Per the germline V gene, CDR1 is MNHEY and CDR2 is SVGAGI. This CDR3 is 20 amino acids long. CDR3 coding DNA: TGTGCCAGCAGTTACACCGTCGGTACTAGCGGGAGAGGAAGGGGGAATGAGCAGTTCTTC. Its protein is CASSYTVGTSGRGRGNEQFF.

Only a few counts were recorded for this clonotype. This chain joins TRBV3-1 and TRBJ2-3; tentatively, D is TRBD1 or TRBD2 (5 bases each). CDR1 and CDR2 (germline): LGHDT, YNNKEL (reference sequence). The CDR3 is made up of 16 amino acids. V lost 3 bases and J 0 bases, leaving 13 bases between the germline ends. The CDR3 DNA reads TGTGCCAGCAGCCAGTCCGGGACGGGGAGCACAGATACGCAGTATTTT. As protein: CASSQSGTGSTDTQYF.

Concerning this clonotype: A much bigger clone sits one base away, suggesting this may be a read error. The chain couples TRBV4-1 to TRBJ2-5; 8 positions agree with TRBD1. The DNA end is a closer match to TRBJ2-7, so the J assignment may be wrong. Looked up from germline, CDR1 is MGHRA and CDR2 is YSYEKL. The CDR3 totals 13 residues. The CDR3 DNA reads as TGCGCCAGCAGCGGGACAGGCTCTTCCGAGCAGTACTTC. This sequence encodes CASSGTGSSEQYF.